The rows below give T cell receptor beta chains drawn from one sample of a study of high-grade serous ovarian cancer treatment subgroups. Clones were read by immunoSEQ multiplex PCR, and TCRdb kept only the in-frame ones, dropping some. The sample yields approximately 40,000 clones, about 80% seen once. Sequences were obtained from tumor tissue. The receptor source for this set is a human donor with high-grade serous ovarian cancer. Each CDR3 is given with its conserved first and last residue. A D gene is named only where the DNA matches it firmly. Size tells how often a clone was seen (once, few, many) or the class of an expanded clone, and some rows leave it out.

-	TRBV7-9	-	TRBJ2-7	TGTGCCAGCAGCTTAGAGGAAGGGAATCGATACGAGCAGTACTTC	CASSLEEGNRYEQYF
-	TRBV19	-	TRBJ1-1	TGTGCCAGTAGTATGGGGCAGGGAAGGGGGAACACTGAAGCTTTCTTT	CASSMGQGRGNTEAFF
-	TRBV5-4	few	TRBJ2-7	TGTGCCAGCAGCTTGGCCATGACCTACGAGCAGTACTTC	CASSLAMTYEQYF
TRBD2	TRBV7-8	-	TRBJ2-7	TGTGCCAGCAGCCCCGGGAGGTACGAGCAGTACTTC	CASSPGRYEQYF
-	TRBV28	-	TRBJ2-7	TGTGCCAGCAGTTTATTTGGGGGCGCATCCTACGAGCAGTACTTC	CASSLFGGASYEQYF
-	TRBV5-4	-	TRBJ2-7	TGTGCCAGCAGCTTGCTAGAGGAAGAGTACGAGCAGTACTTC	CASSLLEEEYEQYF
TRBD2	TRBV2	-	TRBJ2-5	TGTGCCAGCAGTGTATCCGCGGGAGGGCAAGAGACCCAGTACTTC	CASSVSAGGQETQYF
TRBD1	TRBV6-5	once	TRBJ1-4	TGTGCCAGCCAGGACAGGGTTAAGAAAAAACTGTTTTTT	CASQDRVKKKLFF
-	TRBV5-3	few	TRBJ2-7	TGTGCCAGAAGCGCGTGCAGGGCGCCGGCGAGGGAGCAGTACTTC	CARSACRAPAREQYF
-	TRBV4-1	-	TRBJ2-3	TGCGCCAGCAGCCAAGATGCCGATTGGTGGGATACGCAGTATTTT	CASSQDADWWDTQYF
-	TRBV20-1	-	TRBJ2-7	TGCAGTGCTAGCAGTCACGAGCAGTACTTC	CSASSHEQYF
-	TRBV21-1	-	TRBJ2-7	TGTGCCAGCAGCCCCCAATCTATAGGGAGCGAGCAGTACTTC	CASSPQSIGSEQYF
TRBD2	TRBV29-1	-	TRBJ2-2	TGCAGCGCCAAGATTCCTACTAGCGAACCTAACACCGGGGAGCTGTTTTTT	CSAKIPTSEPNTGELFF
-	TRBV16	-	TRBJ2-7	TGTGCCAGCAGCGGTGAGGACGGCTACGAGCAGTACTTC	CASSGEDGYEQYF
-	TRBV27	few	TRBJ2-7	TGTGCCAGCAGTTTACAGGGAACCTACGAGCAGTACTTC	CASSLQGTYEQYF
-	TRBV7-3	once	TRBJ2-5	TGTGCCAGCAGCCCCCGGAACCAAGAGACCCAGTACTTC	CASSPRNQETQYF
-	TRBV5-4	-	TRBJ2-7	TGTGCCAGCAGCTTGGGAGTAGGCGAGCAGTACTTC	CASSLGVGEQYF
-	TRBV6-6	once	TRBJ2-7	TGTGCCAGCAATCACCACGACACGGCTTACGAGCAGTACTTC	CASNHHDTAYEQYF
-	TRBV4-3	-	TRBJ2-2	TGCGCCAGCAGCCTTGAGGCGGACGGGGAGCTGTTTTTT	CASSLEADGELFF
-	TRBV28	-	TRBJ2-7	TGTGCCAGCAGTTTGGCCGTACAGGCGTTCAGCTCCTACGAGCAGTACTTC	CASSLAVQAFSSYEQYF
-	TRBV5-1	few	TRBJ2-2	TGCGCCAGCAGCTTGGGGCAGGGGAACACCGGGGAGCTGTTTTTT	CASSLGQGNTGELFF
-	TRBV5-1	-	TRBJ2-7	TGCGCCAGCAGCTTGGGGCCTACCTCCTACGAGCAGTACTTC	CASSLGPTSYEQYF
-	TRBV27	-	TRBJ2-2	TGTGCCAGCAGTTTACGTCTAGCCTCCGGGGAGCTGTTTTTT	CASSLRLASGELFF